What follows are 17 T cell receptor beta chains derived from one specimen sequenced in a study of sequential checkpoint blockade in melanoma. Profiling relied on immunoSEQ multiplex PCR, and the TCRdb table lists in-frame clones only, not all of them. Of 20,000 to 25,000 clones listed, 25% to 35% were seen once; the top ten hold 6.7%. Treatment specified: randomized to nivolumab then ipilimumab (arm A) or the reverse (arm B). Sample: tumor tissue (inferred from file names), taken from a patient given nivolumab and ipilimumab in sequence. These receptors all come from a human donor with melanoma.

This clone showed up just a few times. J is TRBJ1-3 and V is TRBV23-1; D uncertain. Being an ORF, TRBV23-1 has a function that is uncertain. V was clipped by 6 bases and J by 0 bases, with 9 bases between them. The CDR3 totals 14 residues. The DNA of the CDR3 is TGCGCCAGCAGCCAAGATTACTCTGGAAACACCATATATTTT. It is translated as CASSQDYSGNTIYF.

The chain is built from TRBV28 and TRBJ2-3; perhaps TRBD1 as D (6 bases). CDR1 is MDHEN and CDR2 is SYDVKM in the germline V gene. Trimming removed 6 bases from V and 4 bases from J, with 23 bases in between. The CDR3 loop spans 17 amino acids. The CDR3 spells CASRPDRWGTGSDTQYF. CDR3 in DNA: TGTGCCAGCAGACCAGACAGGTGGGGCACCGGGTCAGATACGCAGTATTTT.

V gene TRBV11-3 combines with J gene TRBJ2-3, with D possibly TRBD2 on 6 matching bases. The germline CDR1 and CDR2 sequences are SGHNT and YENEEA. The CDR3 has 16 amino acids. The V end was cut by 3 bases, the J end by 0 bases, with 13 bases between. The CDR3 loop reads CASSFGGALSTDTQYF. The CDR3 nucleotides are TGTGCCAGCAGCTTCGGCGGGGCTTTAAGCACAGATACGCAGTATTTT.

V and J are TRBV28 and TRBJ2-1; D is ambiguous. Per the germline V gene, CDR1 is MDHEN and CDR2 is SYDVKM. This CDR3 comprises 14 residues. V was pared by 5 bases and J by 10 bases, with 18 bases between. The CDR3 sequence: CASSGPSLRGEQFF. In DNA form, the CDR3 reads TGTGCCAGCAGTGGTCCCAGTTTGCGCGGCGAGCAGTTCTTC.

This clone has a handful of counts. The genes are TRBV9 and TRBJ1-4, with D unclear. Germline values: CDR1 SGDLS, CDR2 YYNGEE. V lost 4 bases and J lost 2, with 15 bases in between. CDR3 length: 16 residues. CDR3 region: CASSSGVWTTNEKLFF. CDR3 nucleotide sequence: TGTGCCAGCAGCAGCGGGGTTTGGACGACTAATGAAAAACTGTTTTTT.

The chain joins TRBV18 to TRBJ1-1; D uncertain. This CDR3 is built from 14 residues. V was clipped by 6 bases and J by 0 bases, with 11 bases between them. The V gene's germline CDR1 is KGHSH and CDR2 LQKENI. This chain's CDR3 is CASSPKGLNTEAFF. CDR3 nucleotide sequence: TGTGCCAGCTCCCCTAAGGGTCTGAACACTGAAGCTTTCTTT.

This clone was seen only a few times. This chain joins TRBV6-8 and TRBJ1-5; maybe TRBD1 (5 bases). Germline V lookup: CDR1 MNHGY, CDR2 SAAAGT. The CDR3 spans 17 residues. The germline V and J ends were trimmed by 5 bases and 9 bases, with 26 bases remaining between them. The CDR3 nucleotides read TGTGCCAGCAGTCCAGCCCCGGGACCGCTTGGGGATTGGCCCCAGCATTTT. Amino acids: CASSPAPGPLGDWPQHF.

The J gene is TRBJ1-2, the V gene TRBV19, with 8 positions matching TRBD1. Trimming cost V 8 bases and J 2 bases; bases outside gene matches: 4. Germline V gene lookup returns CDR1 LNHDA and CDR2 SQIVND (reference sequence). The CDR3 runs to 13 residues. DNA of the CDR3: TGTGCCAGTGTCCGACAGGGGAACTATGGCTACACCTTC. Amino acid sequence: CASVRQGNYGYTF.

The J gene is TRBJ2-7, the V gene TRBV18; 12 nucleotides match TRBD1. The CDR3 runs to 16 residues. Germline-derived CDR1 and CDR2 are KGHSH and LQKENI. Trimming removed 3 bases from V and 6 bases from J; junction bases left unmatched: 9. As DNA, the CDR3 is TGTGCCAGCTCACCTTCCCTCGGGACAGGGGGCGCCGAGCAGTACTTC. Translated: CASSPSLGTGGAEQYF.

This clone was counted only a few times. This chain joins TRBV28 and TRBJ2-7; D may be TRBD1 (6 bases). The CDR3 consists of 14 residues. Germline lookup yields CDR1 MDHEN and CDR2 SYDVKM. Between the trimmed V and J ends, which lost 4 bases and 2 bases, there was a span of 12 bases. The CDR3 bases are TGTGCCAGCAGTTCGCAGGGGCCACCCTACGAGCAGTACTTC. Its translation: CASSSQGPPYEQYF.

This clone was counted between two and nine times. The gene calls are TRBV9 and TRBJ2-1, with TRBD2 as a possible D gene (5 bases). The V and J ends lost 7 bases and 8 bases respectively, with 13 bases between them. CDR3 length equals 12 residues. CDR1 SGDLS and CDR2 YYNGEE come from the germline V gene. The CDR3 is CASASSSYEQFF. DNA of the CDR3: TGTGCCAGCGCCTCCTCTAGCTATGAGCAGTTCTTC.

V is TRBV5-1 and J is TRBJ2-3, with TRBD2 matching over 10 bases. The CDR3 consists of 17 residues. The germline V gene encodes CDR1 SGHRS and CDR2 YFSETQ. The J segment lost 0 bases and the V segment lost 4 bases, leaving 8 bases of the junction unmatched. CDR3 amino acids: CASSPSATSGSTDTQYF. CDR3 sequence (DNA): TGCGCCAGCAGCCCAAGCGCGACTAGCGGGAGCACAGATACGCAGTATTTT.

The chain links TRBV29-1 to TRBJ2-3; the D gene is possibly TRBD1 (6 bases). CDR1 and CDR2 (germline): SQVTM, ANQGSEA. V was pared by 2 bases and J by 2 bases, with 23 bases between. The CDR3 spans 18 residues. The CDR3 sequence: CSVELRGSRQGYTDTQYF. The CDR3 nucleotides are TGCAGCGTTGAATTGAGGGGAAGCAGGCAGGGGTACACAGATACGCAGTATTTT.

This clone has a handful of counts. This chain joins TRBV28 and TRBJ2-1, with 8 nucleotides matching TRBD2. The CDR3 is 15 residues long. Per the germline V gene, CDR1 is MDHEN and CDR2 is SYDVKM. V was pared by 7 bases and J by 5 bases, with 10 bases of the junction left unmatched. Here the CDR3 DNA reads TGTGCCAGCATCCCGGGGGGGGAGTGGAACAATGAGCAGTTCTTC. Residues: CASIPGGEWNNEQFF.

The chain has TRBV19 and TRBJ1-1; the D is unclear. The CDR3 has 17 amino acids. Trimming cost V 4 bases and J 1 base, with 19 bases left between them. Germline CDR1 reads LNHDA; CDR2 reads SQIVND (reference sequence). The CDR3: CASSKSAAVLSNTEAFF. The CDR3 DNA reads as TGTGCCAGTAGTAAGTCGGCGGCCGTCTTGTCGAACACTGAAGCTTTCTTT.

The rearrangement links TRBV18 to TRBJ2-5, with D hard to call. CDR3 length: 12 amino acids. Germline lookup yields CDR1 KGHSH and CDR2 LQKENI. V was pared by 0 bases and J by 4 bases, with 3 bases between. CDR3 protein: CASSPPRETQYF. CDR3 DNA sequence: TGTGCCAGCTCACCACCACGAGAGACCCAGTACTTC.

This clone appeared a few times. CDR3 bases: TGTGCCAGCACCCTCCTTAACTCCTACAATGAGCAGTTCTTC. Translated, it gives CASTLLNSYNEQFF. This chain uses TRBV28 with TRBJ2-1, with D hard to call. The CDR3 spans 14 residues. Germline lookup yields CDR1 MDHEN and CDR2 SYDVKM. Trimming removed 7 bases at V and 0 bases at J, with 10 bases between. The variable domain in full, completed from reference TRBV28 and TRBJ2-1, reads DVKVTQSSRYLVKRTGEKVFLECVQDMDHENMFWYRQDPGLGLRLIYFSYDVKMKEKGDIPEGYSVSREKKERFSLILESASTNQTSMYLCASTLLNSYNEQFFGPGTRLTVL.